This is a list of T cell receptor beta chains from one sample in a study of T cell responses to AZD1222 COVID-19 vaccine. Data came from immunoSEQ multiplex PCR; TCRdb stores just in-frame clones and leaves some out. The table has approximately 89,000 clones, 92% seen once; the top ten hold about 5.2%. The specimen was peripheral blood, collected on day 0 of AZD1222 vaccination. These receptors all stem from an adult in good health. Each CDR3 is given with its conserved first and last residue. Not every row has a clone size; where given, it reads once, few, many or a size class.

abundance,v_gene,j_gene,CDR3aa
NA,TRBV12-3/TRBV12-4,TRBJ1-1,CASSSGVEAFF
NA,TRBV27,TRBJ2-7,CASSLWPGGAEQYF
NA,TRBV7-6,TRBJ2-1,CASSLVPSADDEQFF
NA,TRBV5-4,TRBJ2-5,CASSLVEKETQYF
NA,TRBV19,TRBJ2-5,CASSIGWVGRSETQYF
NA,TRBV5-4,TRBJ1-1,CASSYIGGPLPEDTEAFF
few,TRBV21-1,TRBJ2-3,CASSKARGITDTQYF
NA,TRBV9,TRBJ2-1,CASSQTPESSYNEQFF
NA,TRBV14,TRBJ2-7,CASSQRGQGRVRSYEQYF
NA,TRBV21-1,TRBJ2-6,CASSGPRDTYSGANVLTF
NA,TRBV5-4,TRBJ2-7,CASSLGQASYEQYF
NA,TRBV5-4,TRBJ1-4,CASSADYATNEKLFF
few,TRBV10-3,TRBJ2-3,CAITSSGLNTDTQYF
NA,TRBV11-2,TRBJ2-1,CASSSPSGRRYNEQFF
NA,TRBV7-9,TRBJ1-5,CASSLDRGPRDQPQHF
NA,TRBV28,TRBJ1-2,CAGSTGQVKRNGYTF
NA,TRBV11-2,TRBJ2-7,CASSIGGAGSYEQYF
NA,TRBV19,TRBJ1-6,CASRRGGVPNSPLHF
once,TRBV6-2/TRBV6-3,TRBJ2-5,CASSYSGIDGGETQYF
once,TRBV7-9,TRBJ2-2,CASSWKREGLTGELFF
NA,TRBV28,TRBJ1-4,CASSDIGDNEKLFF
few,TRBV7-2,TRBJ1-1,CASSLDPSSTEAFF
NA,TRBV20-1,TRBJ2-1,CSASGLAGSNEQFF
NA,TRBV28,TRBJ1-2,CASSISRGYTF
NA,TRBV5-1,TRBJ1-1,CASSLVTGGNTEAFF
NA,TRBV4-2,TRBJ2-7,CASSQDETPSYEQYF
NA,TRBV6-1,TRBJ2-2,CASSEPGNTGELFF
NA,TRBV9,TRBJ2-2,CASSVTSASGGAGELFF
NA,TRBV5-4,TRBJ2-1,CASSLAGRDEQFF
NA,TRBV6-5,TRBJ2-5,CASSPSGKTQYF
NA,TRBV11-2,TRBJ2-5,CASSQLGAQYF
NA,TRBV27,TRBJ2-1,CASSLILAGDEQFF
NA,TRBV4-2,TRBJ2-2,CASRHGVREGNTGELFF
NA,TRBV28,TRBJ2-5,CASSPRQTQYF
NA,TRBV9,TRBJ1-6,CASSVVGGGNSPLHF
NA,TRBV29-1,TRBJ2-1,CSVGTSTYGEQFF
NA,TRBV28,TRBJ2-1,CASSFELGVYNEQFF
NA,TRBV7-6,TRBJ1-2,CASSLAGTGRANYGYTF
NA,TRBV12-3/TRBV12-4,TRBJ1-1,CASSPNPTAEAFF
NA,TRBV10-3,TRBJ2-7,CATERGSEQYF
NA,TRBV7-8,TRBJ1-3,CASSSGTGSGNTIYF
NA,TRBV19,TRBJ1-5,CASSKQAYSNQPQHF
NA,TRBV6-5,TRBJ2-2,CASRKDRYTGELFF
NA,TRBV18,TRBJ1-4,CASSPLRATNEKLFF